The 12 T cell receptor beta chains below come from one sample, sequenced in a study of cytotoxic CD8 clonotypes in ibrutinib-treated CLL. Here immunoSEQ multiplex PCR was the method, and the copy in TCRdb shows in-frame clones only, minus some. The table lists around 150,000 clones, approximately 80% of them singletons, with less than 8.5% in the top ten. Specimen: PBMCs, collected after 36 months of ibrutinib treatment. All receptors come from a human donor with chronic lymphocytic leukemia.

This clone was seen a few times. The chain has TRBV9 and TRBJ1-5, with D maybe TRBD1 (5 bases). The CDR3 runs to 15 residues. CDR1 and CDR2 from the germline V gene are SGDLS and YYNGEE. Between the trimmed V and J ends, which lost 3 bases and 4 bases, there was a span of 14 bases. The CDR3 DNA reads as TGTGCCAGCAGCGCCGGGGGAGGCAGAAATCAGCCCCAGCATTTT. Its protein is CASSAGGGRNQPQHF.

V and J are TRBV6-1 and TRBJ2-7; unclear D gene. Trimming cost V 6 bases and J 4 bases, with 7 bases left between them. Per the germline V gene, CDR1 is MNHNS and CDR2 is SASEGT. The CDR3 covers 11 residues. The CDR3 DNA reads TGTGCCAGCAGAGTAGGGTACGAGCAGTACTTC. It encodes CASRVGYEQYF.

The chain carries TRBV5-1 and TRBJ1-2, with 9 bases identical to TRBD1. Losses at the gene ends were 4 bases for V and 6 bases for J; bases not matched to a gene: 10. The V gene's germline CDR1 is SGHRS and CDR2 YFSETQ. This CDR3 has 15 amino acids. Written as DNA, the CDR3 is TGCGCCAGCAGCCCGAAAGGGGACAGGGCCAATGGCTACACCTTC. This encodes CASSPKGDRANGYTF.

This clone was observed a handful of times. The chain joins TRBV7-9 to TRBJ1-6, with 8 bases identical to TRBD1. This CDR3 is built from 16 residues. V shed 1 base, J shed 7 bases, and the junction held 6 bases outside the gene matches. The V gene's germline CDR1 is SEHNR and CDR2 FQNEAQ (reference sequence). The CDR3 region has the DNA TGTGCCAGCAGCTTAGGGAGACAGGGGTGGAATTCACCCCTCCACTTT. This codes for CASSLGRQGWNSPLHF.

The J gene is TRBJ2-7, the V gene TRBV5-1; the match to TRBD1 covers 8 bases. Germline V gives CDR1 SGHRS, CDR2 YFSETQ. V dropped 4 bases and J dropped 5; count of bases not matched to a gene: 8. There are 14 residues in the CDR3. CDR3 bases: TGCGCCAGCAGCGGGGGACAGGATTTACACGAGCAGTACTTC. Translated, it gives CASSGGQDLHEQYF.

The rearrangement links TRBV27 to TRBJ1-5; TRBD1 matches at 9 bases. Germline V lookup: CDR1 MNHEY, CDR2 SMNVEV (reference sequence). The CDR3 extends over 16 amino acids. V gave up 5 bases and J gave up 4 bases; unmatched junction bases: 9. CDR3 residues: CASSGGTGIINQPQHF. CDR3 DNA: TGTGCCAGCAGTGGCGGGACAGGGATTATTAATCAGCCCCAGCATTTT.

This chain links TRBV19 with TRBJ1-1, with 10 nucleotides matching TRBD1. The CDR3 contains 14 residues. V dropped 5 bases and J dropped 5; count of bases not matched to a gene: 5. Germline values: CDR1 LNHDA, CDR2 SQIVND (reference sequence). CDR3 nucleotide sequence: TGTGCCAGTAGTTTCCTGGACAGGGGGACTGAAGCTTTCTTT. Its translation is CASSFLDRGTEAFF. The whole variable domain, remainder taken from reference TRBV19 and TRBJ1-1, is DGGITQSPKYLFRKEGQNVTLSCEQNLNHDAMYWYRQDPGQGLRLIYYSQIVNDFQKGDIAEGYSVSREKKESFPLTVTSAQKNPTAFYLCASSFLDRGTEAFFGQGTRLTVV.

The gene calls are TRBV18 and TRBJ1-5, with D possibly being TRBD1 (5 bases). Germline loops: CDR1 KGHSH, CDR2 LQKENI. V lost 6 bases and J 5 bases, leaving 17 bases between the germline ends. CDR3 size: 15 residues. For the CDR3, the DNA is TGTGCCAGCTCGGCCGGGACCAGGGACCATCAGCCCCAGCATTTT. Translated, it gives CASSAGTRDHQPQHF.

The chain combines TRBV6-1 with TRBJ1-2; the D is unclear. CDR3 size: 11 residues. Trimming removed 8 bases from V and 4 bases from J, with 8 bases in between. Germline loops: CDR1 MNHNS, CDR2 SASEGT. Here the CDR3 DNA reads TGTGCCAGCGGGCACGTCTATGGCTACACCTTC. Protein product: CASGHVYGYTF.

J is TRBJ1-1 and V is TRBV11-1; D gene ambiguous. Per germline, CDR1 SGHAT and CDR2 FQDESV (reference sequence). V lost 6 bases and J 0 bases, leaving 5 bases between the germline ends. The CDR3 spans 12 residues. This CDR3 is CASRRVNTEAFF. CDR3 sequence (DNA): TGTGCCAGCAGGAGAGTGAACACTGAAGCTTTCTTT.

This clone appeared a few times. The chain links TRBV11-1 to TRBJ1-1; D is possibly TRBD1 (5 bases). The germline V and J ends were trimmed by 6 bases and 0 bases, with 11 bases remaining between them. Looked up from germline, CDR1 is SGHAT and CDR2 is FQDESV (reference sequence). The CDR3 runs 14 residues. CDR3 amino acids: CASSLQELNTEAFF. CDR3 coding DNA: TGTGCCAGCAGTTTACAGGAGCTGAACACTGAAGCTTTCTTT.

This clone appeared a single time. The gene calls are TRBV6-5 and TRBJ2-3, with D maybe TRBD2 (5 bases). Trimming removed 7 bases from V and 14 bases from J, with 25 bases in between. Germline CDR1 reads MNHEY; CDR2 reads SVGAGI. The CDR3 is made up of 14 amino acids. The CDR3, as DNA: TGTGCCAGCAACACCAGAGGAAGCGGTCCTTCTCTGTATTTT. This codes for CASNTRGSGPSLYF.